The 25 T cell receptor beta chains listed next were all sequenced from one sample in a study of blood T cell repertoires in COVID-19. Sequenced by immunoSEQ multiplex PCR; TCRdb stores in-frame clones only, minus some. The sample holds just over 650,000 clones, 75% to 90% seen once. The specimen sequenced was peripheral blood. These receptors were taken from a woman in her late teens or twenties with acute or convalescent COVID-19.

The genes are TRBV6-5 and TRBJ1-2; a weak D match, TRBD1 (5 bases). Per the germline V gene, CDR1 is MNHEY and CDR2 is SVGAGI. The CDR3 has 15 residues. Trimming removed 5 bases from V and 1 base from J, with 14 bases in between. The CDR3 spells CASSPSGLINYGYTF. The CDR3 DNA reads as TGTGCCAGCAGTCCCTCGGGACTGATTAACTATGGCTACACCTTC.

CDR3 sequence: CASSRNEKLFF. For the CDR3, the DNA is TGTGCCAGCAGTCGTAATGAAAAACTGTTTTTT. The V and J genes are TRBV28 and TRBJ1-4; no clear D. CDR3 length equals 11 residues. Germline CDR1 and CDR2: MDHEN and SYDVKM. The ends were cut back, 5 bases at V and 4 bases at J, with 2 bases in the middle.

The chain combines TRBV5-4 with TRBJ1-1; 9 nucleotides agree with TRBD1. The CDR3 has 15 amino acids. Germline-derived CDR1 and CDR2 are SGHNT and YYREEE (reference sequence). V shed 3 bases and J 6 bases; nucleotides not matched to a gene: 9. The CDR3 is CASSSFDRGSPEAFF. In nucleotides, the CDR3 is TGTGCCAGCAGCTCCTTCGACAGGGGGTCGCCTGAAGCTTTCTTT.

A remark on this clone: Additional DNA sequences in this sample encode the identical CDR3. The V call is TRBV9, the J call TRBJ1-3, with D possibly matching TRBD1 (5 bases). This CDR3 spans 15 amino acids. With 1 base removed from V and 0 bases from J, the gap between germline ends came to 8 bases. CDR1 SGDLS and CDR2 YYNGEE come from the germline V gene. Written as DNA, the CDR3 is TGTGCCAGCAGCGTACAGGGCACCTCTGGAAACACCATATATTTT. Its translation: CASSVQGTSGNTIYF.

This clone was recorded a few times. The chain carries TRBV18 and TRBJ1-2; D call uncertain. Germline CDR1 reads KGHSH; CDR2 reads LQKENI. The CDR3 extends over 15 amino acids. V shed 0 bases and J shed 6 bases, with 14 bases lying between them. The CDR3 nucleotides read TGTGCCAGCTCACCACCTAGACGGACTCTTAATGGCTACACCTTC. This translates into CASSPPRRTLNGYTF.

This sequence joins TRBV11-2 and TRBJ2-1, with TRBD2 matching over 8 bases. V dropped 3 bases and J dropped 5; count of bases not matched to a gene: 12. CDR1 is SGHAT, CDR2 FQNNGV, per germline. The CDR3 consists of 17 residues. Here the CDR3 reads CASSFPTSRGGNNEQFF. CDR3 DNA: TGTGCCAGCAGCTTTCCCACAAGCCGGGGGGGAAACAATGAGCAGTTCTTC.

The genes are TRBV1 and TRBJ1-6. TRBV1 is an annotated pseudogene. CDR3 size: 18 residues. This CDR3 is CTSSQEEIRFAVDSPLHF. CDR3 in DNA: TGCACCAGCAGCCAAGAAGAGATCCGGTTTGCCGTTGATTCACCCCTCCACTTT.

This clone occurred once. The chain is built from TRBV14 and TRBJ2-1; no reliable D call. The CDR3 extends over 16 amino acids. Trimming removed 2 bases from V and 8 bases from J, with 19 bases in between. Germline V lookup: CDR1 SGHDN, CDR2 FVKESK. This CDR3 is CASSQWWQDSWDEQFF. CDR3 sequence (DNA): TGTGCCAGCAGCCAATGGTGGCAGGATTCGTGGGATGAGCAGTTCTTC.

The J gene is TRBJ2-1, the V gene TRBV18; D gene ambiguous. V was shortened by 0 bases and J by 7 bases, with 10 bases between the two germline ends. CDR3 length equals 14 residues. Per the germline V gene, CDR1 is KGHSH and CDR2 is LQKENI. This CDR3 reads CASSPPSQSNEQFF. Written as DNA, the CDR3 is TGTGCCAGCTCACCACCTTCACAGTCGAATGAGCAGTTCTTC.

The CDR3 region has the DNA TGCAGTGCTTGGACTGGATATGGCTACACCTTC. This translates into CSAWTGYGYTF. The chain carries TRBV20-1 and TRBJ1-2, with no clear D. V gave up 5 bases and J gave up 5 bases, with 9 bases separating them. CDR1 DFQATT and CDR2 SNEGSKA come from the germline V gene (reference sequence). The CDR3 loop spans 11 amino acids.

CDR3 coding DNA: TGTGCCTGGAGTGGCAGGGGAGCGGTTAACACCGGGGAGCTGTTTTTT. Protein: CAWSGRGAVNTGELFF. The V call is TRBV30, the J call TRBJ2-2; weak D call: TRBD1 (6 bases). Germline CDR1 and CDR2: GTSNPN and SVGIG (reference sequence). V dropped 1 base and J dropped 2 bases, with 14 bases sitting between them. The CDR3 sequence is 16 residues long.

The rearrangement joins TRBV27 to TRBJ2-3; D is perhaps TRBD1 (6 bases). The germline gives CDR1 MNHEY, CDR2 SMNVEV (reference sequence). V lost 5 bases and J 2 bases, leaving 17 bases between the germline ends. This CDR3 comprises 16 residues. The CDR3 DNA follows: TGTGCCAGCAGTCCCTTCCCGGGACAAGACACAGATACGCAGTATTTT. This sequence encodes CASSPFPGQDTDTQYF.

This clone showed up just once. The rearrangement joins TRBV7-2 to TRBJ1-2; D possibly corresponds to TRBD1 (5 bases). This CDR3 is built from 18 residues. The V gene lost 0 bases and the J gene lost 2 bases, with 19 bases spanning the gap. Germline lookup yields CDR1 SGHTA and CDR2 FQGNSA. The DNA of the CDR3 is TGTGCCAGCAGCTTAGCGCGAGAAGGGGCGCTGAAAAACTATGGCTACACCTTC. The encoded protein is CASSLAREGALKNYGYTF.

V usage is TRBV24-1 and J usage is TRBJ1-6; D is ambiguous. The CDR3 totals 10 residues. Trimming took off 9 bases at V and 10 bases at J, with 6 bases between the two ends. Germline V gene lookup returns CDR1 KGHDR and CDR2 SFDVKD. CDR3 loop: CATGGSPLHF. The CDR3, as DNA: TGTGCCACCGGAGGATCACCCCTCCACTTT.

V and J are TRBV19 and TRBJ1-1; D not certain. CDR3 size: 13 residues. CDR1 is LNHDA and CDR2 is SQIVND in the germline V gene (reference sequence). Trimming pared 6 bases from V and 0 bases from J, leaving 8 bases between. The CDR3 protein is CASSPSLNTEAFF. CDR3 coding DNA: TGTGCCAGTAGCCCGTCCCTGAACACTGAAGCTTTCTTT.

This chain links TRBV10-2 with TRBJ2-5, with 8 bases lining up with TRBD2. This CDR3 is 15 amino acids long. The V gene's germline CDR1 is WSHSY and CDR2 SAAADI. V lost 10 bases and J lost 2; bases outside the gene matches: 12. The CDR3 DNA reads TGCGCCATCCGGCCCAGCGGGGGAAGGCAAGAGACCCAGTACTTC. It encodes CAIRPSGGRQETQYF.

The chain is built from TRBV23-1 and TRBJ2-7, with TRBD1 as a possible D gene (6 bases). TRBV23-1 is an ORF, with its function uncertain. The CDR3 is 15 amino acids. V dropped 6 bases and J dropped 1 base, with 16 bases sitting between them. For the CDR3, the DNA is TGCGCCAGCAGGGTCTGGGGACATCAATCCTACGAGCAGTACTTC. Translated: CASRVWGHQSYEQYF.

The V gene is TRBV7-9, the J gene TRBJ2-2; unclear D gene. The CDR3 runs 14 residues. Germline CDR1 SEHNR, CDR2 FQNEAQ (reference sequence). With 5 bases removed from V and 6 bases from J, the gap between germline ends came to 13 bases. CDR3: CASSPFESSGELFF. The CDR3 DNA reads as TGTGCCAGCAGCCCTTTCGAGTCGTCCGGGGAGCTGTTTTTT. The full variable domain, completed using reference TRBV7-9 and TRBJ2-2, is DTGVSQNPRHKITKRGQNVTFRCDPISEHNRLYWYRQTLGQGPEFLTYFQNEAQLEKSRLLSDRFSAERPKGSFSTLEIQRTEQGDSAMYLCASSPFESSGELFFGEGSRLTVL.

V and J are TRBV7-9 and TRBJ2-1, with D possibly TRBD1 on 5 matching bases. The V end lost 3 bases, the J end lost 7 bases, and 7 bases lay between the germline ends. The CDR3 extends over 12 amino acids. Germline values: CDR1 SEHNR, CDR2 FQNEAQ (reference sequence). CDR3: CASSLTVNEQFF. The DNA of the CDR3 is TGTGCCAGCAGCTTGACAGTGAATGAGCAGTTCTTC.

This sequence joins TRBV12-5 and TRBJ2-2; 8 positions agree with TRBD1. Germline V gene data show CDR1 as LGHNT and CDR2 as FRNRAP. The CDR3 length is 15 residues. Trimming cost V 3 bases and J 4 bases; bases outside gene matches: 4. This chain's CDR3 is CASGFRGRSTGELFF. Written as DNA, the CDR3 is TGTGCTAGTGGTTTCAGGGGGCGCAGCACCGGGGAGCTGTTTTTT.

CDR3 sequence reads: CASSPGQGAVDYEQYF. As DNA, the CDR3 is TGTGCCAGCAGTCCGGGACAGGGGGCTGTTGACTACGAGCAGTACTTC. The chain is built from TRBV27 and TRBJ2-7; 12 bases map to TRBD1. V lost 5 bases and J lost 3; bases outside the gene matches: 8. Germline CDR1 reads MNHEY; CDR2 reads SMNVEV (reference sequence). The CDR3 is made up of 16 amino acids.

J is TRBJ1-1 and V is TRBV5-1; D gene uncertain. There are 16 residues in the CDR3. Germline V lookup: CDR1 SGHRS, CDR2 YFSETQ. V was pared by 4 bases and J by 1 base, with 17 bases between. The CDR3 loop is CASSQTVGGTNTEAFF. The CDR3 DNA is TGCGCCAGCAGCCAAACAGTGGGAGGTACGAACACTGAAGCTTTCTTT.

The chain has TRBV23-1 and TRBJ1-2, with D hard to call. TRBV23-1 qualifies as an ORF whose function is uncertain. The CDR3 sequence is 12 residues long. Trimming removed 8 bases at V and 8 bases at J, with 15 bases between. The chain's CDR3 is CASSPLEEGYTF. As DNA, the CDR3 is TGCGCCAGCTCCCCATTGGAGGAAGGCTACACCTTC.

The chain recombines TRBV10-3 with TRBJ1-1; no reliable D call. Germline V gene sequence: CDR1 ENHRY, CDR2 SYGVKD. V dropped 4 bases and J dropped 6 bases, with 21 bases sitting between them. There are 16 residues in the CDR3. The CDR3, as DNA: TGTGCCATCAGTGCGACCGGACGGAGGCGTGGGTCTGAAGCTTTCTTT. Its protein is CAISATGRRRGSEAFF.

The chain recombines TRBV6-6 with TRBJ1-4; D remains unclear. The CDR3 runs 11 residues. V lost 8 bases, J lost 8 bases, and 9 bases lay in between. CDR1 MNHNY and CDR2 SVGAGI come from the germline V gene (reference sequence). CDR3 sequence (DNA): TGTGCCAGCGGAGGTAACGAAAAACTGTTTTTT. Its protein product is CASGGNEKLFF.